This T cell receptor (beta chain) was observed in a study of response to subunit inactivated influenza vaccine. Study-wide results and caveats: Authors suggested that a seasonal influenza vaccination recruits few new T cells each time.

Comments on this clonotype: Its antigen is unknown.

Germline assignment: CDR1 SQVTM and CDR2 ANQGSEA. Trimming stripped 2 bases from V and 2 bases from J, with 10 bases between. The CDR3 contains 13 residues. TCRdb called the RT-PCR reads again in MiXCR, with one record for every CDR3 protein. The table has about 700,000 distinct CDR3 sequences, over 11% seen once. The chain has TRBV29-1 and TRBJ2-7, with D possibly being TRBD2 (6 bases). The clonotype originates from a man aged 50 to 59 who received an inactivated influenza vaccine. The source material was PBMCs from blood, sampled 14 to 15 days before vaccination. For the CDR3, the DNA is TGCAGCGTTGAAAGAGCGGGCACCTACGAGCAGTACTTC. It encodes CSVERAGTYEQYF.